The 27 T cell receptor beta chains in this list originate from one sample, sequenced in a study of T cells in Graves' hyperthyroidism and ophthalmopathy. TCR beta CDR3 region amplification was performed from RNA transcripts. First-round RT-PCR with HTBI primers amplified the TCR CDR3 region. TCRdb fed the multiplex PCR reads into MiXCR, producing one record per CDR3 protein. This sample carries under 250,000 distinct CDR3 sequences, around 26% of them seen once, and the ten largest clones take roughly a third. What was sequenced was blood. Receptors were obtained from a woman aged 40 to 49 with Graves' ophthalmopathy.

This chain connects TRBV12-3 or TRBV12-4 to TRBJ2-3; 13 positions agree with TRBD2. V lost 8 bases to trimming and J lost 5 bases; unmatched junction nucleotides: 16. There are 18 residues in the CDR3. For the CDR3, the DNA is TGTGCCAGCCGTTCTACGCCGGGACTAGCGGGAATTAGAGATACGCAGTATTTT. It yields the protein CASRSTPGLAGIRDTQYF.

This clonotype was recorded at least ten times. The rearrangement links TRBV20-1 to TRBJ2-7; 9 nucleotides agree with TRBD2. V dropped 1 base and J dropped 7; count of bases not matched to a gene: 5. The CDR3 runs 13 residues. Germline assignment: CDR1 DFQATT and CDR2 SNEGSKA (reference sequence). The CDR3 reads CSARVLAGGEQYF. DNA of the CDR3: TGCAGTGCTAGAGTACTAGCGGGCGGAGAGCAGTACTTC.

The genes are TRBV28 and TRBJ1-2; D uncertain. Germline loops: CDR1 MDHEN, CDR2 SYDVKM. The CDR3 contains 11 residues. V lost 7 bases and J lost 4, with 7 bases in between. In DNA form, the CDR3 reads TGTGCCAGCACAGTGGGCTATGGCTACACCTTC. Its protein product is CASTVGYGYTF.

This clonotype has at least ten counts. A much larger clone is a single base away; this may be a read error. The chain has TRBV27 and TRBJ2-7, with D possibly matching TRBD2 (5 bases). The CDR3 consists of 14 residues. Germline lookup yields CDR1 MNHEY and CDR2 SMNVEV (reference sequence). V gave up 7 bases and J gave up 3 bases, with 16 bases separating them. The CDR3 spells CASKGSERFYEQYF. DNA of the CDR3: TGTGCCAGCAAAGGGAGCGAGAGGTTCTACGAGCAGTACTTC.

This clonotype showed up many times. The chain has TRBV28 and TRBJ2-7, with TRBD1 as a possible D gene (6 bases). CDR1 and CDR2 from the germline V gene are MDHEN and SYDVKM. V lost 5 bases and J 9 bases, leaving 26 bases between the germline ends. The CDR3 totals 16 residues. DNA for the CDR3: TGTGCCAGCAGTCGGTCTACCGGGACACTTTATCGTGGGCAGTACTTC. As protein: CASSRSTGTLYRGQYF.

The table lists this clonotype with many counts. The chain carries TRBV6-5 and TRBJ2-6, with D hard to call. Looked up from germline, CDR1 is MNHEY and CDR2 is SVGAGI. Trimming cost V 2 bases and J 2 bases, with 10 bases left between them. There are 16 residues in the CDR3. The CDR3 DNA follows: TGTGCCAGCAGTTACGAGAGACTTCCTGGGGCCAACGTCCTGACTTTC. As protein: CASSYERLPGANVLTF.

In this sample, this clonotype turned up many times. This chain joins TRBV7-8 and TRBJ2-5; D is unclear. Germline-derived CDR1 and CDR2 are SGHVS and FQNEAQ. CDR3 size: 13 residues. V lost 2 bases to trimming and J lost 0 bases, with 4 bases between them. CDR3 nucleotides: TGTGCCAGCAGCTTACCCAACCAAGAGACCCAGTACTTC. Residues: CASSLPNQETQYF.

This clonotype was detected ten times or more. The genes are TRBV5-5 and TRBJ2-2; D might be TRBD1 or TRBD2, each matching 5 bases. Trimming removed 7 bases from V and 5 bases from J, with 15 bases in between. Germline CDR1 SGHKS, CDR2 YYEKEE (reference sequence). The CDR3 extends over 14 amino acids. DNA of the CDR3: TGTGCCAGCTGCTCACGAGGGACGACCGGGGAGCTGTTTTTT. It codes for CASCSRGTTGELFF. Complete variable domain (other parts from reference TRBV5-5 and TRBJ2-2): DAGVTQSPTHLIKTRGQQVTLRCSPISGHKSVSWYQQVLGQGPQFIFQYYEKEERGRGNFPDRFSARQFPNYSSELNVNALLLGDSALYLCASCSRGTTGELFFGEGSRLTVL.

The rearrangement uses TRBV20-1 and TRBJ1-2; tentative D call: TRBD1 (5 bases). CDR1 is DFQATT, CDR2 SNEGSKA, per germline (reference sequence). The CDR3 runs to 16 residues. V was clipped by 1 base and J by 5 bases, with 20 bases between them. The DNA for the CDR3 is TGCAGTGCTAGAGTGGCTGGGGACGTCGTCCTATATGGCTACACCTTC. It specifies CSARVAGDVVLYGYTF.

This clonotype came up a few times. The CDR3 region is CASSYSWAGRGRTEAFF. CDR3 bases: TGTGCCAGCAGTTACTCTTGGGCAGGGAGAGGGAGGACTGAAGCTTTCTTT. This sequence joins TRBV6-2 or TRBV6-3 and TRBJ1-1; tentative D call: TRBD1 (5 bases). CDR3 length equals 17 residues. Trimming removed 0 bases from V and 5 bases from J, with 19 bases in between. Germline lookup yields CDR1 MNHEY and CDR2 SVGEGT.

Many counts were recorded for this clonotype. The CDR3 bases are TGTGCCAGCAGCCGGAGCGGGGTCAGCTCCTACGAGCAGTACTTC. Its protein is CASSRSGVSSYEQYF. This sequence joins TRBV4-2 and TRBJ2-7, with 7 bases that match TRBD2. With 4 bases clipped from V and 0 bases from J, the junction kept 6 bases outside the gene matches. The V gene's germline CDR1 is LGHNA and CDR2 YNFKEQ. The CDR3 is made up of 15 amino acids.

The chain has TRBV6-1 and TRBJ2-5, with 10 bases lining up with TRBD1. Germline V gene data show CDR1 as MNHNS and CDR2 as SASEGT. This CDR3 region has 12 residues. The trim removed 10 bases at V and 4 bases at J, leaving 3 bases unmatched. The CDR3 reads CANRDRGETQYF. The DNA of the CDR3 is TGTGCCAACCGGGACAGGGGAGAGACCCAGTACTTC.

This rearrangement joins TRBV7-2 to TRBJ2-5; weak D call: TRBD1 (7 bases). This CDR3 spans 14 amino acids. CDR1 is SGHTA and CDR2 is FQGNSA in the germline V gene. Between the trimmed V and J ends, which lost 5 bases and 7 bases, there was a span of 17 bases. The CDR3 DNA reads TGTGCCAGCAGCCTCGAGGGGGCGGAGGGGACCCAGTACTTC. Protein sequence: CASSLEGAEGTQYF.

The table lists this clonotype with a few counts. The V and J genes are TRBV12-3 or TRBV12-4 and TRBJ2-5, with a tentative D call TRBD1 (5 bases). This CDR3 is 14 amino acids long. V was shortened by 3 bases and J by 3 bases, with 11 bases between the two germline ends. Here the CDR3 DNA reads TGTGCCAGCAGTTTCGAGGAGACAGAAGAGACCCAGTACTTC. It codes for CASSFEETEETQYF.

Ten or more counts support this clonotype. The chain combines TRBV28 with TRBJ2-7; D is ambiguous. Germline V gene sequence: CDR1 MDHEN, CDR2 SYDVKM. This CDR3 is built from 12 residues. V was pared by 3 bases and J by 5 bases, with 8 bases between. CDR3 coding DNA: TGTGCCAGCAGTTTTGTGTCCCACGAGCAGTACTTC. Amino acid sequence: CASSFVSHEQYF.

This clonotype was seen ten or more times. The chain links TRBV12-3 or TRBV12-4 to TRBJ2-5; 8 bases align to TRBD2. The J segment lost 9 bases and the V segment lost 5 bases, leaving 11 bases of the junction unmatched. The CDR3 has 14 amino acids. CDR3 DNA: TGTGCCAGCAGTACCGGGACTAGGAGTATGGCCCAGTACTTC. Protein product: CASSTGTRSMAQYF.

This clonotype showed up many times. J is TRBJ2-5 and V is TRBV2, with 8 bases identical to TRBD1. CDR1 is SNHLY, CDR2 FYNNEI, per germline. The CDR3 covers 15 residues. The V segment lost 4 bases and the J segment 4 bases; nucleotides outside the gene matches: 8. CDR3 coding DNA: TGTGCCAGCAGTGGGCCCTCCAGGGGGCGAGAGACCCAGTACTTC. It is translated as CASSGPSRGRETQYF.

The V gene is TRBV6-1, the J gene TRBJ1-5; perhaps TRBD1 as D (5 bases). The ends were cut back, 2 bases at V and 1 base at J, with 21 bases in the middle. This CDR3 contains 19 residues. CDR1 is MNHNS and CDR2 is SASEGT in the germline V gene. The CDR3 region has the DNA TGTGCCAGCAGTGAACATCAAAGAGGGGCCAAGCCGAGCAATCAGCCCCAGCATTTT. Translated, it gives CASSEHQRGAKPSNQPQHF.

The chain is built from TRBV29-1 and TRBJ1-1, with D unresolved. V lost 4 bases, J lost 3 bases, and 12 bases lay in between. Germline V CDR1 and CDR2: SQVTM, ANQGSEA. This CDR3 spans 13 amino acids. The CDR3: CSVVWQEDTEAFF. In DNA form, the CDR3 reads TGCAGCGTTGTGTGGCAAGAAGACACTGAAGCTTTCTTT.

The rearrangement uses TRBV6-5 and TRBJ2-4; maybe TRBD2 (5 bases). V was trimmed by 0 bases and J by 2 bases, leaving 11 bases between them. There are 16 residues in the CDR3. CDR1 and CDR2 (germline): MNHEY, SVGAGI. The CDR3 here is CASSYSPGVSKNIQYF. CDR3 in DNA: TGTGCCAGCAGTTACTCCCCCGGGGTATCCAAAAACATTCAGTACTTC.

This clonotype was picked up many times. The CDR3 sequence: CASSPLDSQGYGYTF. CDR3 DNA sequence: TGTGCCAGCAGCCCCCTGGACAGCCAGGGCTATGGCTACACCTTC. V gene TRBV7-9 combines with J gene TRBJ1-2; tentative D call: TRBD1 (6 bases). The CDR3 has 15 amino acids. Per germline, CDR1 SEHNR and CDR2 FQNEAQ (reference sequence). Trimming took 5 bases from V and 4 from J, leaving 17 bases between them.

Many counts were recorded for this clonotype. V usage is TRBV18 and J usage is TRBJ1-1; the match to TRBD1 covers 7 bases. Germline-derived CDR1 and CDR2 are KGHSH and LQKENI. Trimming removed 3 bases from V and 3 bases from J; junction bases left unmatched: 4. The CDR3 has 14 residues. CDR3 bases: TGTGCCAGCTCACCGCAGGGGGGGCACACTGAAGCTTTCTTT. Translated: CASSPQGGHTEAFF.

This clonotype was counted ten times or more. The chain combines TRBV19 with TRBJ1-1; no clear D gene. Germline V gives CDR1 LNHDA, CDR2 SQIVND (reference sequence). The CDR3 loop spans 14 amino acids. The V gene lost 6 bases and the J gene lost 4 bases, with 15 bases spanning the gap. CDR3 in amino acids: CASRRDPGSTEAFF. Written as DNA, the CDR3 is TGTGCCAGTAGGCGGGATCCGGGGAGCACTGAAGCTTTCTTT.

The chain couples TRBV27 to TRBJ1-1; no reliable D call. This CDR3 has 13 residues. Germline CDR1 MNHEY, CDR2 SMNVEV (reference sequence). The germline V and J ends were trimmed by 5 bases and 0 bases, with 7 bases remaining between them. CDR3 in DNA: TGTGCCAGCAGTCACCAAATGAACACTGAAGCTTTCTTT. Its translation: CASSHQMNTEAFF.

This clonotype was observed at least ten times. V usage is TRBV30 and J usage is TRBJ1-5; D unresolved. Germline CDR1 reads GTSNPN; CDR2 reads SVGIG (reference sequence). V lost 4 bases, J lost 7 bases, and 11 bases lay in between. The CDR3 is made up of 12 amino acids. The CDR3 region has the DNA TGTGCCTGGACGGTAGGGAACCAGCCCCAGCATTTT. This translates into CAWTVGNQPQHF.

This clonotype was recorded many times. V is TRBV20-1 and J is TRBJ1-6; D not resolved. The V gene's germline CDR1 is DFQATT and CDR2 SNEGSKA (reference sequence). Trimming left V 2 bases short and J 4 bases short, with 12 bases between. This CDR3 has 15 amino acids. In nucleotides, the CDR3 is TGCAGTGCTAGACTGGCGCAGGCTTATAATTCACCCCTCCACTTT. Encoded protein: CSARLAQAYNSPLHF.

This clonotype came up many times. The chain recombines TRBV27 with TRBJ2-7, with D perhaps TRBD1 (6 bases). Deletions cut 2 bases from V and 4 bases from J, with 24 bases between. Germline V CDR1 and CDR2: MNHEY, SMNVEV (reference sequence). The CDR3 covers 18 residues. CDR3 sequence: CASSLNPVWGLNGYEQYF. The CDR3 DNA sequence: TGTGCCAGCAGTTTAAACCCGGTTTGGGGGCTTAACGGGTACGAGCAGTACTTC.